This T cell receptor (beta chain) came from a study of T cell repertoires in cytomegalovirus infection. Study-wide background: It can be stated that public TCR beta signatures indicated CMV infection as well as a matching HLA type.

This clonotype was seen ten or more times. CDR1 is SGHTA, CDR2 FQGNSA, per germline. V trimming: 5 bases; J trimming: 15 bases; junction bases outside the gene matches: 9. The CDR3 totals 13 residues. TCRdb processed the reads anew with MiXCR; each CDR3 protein has one entry. The sample holds about 240,000 distinct CDR3 sequences; over 9% are singletons and the top ten take roughly 1.7%. The specimen sequenced was PBMCs. The TCR originated in a human donor in good health (CMV status not recorded). Some clones in this sample may be carry-over from other donors' samples. The chain links TRBV7-2 to TRBJ2-1; 11 bases are shared with TRBD2. DNA of the CDR3: TGTGCCAGCAGCACCACTAGCGGGGGCCACCGGTTCTTC. Protein: CASSTTSGGHRFF.